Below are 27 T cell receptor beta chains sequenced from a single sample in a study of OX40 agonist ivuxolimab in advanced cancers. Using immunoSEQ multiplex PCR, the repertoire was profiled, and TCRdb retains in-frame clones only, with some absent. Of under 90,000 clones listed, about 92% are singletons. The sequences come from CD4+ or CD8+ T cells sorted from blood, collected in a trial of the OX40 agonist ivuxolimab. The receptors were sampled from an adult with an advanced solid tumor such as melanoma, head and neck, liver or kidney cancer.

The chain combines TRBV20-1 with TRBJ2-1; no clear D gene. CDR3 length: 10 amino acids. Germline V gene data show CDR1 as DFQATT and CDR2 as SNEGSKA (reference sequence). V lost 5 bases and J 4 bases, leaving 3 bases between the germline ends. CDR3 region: CSAFYNEQFF. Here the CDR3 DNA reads TGCAGTGCTTTTTACAATGAGCAGTTCTTC.

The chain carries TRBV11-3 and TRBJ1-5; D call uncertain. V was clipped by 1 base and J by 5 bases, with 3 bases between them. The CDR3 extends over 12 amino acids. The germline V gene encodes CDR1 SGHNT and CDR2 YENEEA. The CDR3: CASSLGYQPQHF. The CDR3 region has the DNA TGTGCCAGCAGCTTAGGATATCAGCCCCAGCATTTT.

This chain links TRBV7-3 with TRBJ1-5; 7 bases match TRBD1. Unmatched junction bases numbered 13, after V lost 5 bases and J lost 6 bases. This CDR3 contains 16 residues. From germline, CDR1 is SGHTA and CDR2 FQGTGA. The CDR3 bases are TGTGCCAGCAGCCCCTCCGGGACAGTTGAGGGTCAGCCCCAGCATTTT. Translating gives CASSPSGTVEGQPQHF.

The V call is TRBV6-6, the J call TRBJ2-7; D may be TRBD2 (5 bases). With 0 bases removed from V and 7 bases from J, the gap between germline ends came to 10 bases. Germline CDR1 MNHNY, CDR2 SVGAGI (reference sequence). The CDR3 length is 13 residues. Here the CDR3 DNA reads TGTGCCAGCAGTTACTCGCGGGTTGGGGAGCAGTACTTC. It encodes CASSYSRVGEQYF.

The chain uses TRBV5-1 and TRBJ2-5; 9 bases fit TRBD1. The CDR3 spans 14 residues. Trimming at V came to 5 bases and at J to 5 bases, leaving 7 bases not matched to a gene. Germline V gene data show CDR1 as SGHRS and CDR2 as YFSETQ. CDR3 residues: CASSNRGLGETQYF. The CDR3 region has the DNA TGCGCCAGCAGTAACAGGGGGCTGGGGGAGACCCAGTACTTC.

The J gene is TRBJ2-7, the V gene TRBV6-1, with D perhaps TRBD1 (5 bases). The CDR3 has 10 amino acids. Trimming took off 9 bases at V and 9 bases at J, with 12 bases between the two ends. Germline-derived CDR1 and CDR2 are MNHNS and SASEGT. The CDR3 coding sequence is TGTGCCAGACGACAGTCGGGGCAGTACTTC. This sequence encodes CARRQSGQYF.

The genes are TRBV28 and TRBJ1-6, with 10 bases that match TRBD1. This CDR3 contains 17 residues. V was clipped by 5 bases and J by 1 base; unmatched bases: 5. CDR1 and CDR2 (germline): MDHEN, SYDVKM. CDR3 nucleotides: TGTGCCAGCAGTCTGACAGGGGGCGCATCCTATAATTCACCCCTCCACTTT. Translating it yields CASSLTGGASYNSPLHF.

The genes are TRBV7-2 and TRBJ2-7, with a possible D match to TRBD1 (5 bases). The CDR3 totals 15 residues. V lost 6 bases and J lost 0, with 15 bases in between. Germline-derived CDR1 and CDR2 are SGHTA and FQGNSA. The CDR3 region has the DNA TGTGCCAGCAGGCTTAGGTCGCAGGGCTCCTACGAGCAGTACTTC. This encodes CASRLRSQGSYEQYF. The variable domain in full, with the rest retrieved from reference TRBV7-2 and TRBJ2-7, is GAGVSQSPSNKVTEKGKDVELRCDPISGHTALYWYRQSLGQGLEFLIYFQGNSAPDKSGLPSDRFSAERTGGSVSTLTIQRTQQEDSAVYLCASRLRSQGSYEQYFGPGTRLTVT.

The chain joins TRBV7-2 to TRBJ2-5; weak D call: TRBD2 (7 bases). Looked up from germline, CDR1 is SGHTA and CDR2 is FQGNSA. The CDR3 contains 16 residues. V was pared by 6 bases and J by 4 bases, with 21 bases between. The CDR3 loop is CASRENREGRGETQYF. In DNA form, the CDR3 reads TGTGCCAGCAGAGAAAACAGGGAGGGTAGGGGAGAGACCCAGTACTTC.

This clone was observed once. CDR3 sequence: CASDNLRDRGRTNYGYTF. CDR3 in DNA: TGTGCCAGCGACAACCTCCGGGACAGGGGGCGTACGAACTATGGCTACACCTTC. The V and J genes are TRBV5-6 and TRBJ1-2; 12 bases are a match to TRBD1. CDR1 SGHDT and CDR2 YYEEEE come from the germline V gene. V lost 7 bases and J lost 2; bases outside the gene matches: 15. The CDR3 consists of 18 residues. Based on the CDR3 plus reference TRBV5-6 and TRBJ1-2, the full variable domain is DAGVTQSPTHLIKTRGQQVTLRCSPKSGHDTVSWYQQALGQGPQFIFQYYEEEERQRGNFPDRFSGHQFPNYSSELNVNALLLGDSALYLCASDNLRDRGRTNYGYTFGSGTRLTVV.

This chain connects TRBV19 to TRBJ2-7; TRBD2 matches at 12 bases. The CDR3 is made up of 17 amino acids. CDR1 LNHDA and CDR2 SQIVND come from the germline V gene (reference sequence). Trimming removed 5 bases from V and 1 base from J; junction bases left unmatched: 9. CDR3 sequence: CASSLPMTSGSSYEQYF. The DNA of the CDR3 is TGTGCCAGTAGTCTACCTATGACTAGCGGGAGTTCCTACGAGCAGTACTTC. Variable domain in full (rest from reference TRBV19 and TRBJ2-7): DGGITQSPKYLFRKEGQNVTLSCEQNLNHDAMYWYRQDPGQGLRLIYYSQIVNDFQKGDIAEGYSVSREKKESFPLTVTSAQKNPTAFYLCASSLPMTSGSSYEQYFGPGTRLTVT.

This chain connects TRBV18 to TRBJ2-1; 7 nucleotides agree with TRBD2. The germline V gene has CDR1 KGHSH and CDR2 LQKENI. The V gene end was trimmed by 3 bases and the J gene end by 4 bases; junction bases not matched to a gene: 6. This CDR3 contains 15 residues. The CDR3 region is CASSPNSGVYNEQFF. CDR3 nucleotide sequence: TGTGCCAGCTCACCGAACAGCGGGGTTTACAATGAGCAGTTCTTC.

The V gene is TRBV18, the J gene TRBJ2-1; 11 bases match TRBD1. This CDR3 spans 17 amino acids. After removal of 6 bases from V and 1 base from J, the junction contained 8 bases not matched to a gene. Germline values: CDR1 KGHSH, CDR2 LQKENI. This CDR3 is CASSLEGTGGSYNEQFF. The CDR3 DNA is TGTGCCAGCTCGCTTGAGGGGACAGGGGGTTCCTACAATGAGCAGTTCTTC.

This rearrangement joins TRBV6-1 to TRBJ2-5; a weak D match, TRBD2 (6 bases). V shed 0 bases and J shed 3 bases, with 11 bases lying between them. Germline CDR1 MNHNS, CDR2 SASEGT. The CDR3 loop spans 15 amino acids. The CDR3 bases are TGTGCCAGCAGTGAAGCGGTTGGGGGGAAAGAGACCCAGTACTTC. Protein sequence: CASSEAVGGKETQYF.

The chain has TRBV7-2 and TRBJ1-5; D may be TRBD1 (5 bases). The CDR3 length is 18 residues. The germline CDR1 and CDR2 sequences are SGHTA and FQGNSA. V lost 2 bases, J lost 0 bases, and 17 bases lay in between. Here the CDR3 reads CASSLSAPGLNSNQPQHF. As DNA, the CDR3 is TGTGCCAGCAGCTTAAGTGCGCCGGGACTGAATAGCAATCAGCCCCAGCATTTT.

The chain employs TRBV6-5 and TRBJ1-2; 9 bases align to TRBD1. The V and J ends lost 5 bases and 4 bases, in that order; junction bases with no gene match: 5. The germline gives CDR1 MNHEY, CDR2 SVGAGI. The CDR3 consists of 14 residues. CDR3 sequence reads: CASSEQGASYGYTF. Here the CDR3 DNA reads TGTGCCAGCAGTGAACAGGGGGCCAGCTATGGCTACACCTTC.

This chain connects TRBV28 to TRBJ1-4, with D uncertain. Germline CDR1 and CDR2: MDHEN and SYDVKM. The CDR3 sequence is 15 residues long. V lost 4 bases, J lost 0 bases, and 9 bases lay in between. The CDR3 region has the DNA TGTGCCAGCAGTTCGGGCGCTGCAACTAATGAAAAACTGTTTTTT. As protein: CASSSGAATNEKLFF.

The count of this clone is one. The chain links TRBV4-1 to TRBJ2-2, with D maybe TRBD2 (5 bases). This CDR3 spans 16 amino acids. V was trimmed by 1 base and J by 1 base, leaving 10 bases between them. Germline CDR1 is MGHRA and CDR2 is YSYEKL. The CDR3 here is CASSQGGSGNTGELFF. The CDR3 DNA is TGCGCCAGCAGCCAAGGGGGAAGCGGGAACACCGGGGAGCTGTTTTTT.

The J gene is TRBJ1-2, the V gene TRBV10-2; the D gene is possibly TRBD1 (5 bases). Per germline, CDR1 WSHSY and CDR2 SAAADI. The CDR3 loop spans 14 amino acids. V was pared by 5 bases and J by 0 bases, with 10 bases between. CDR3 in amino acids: CASSPGGPNYGYTF. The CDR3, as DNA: TGCGCCAGCAGTCCGGGGGGTCCTAACTATGGCTACACCTTC.

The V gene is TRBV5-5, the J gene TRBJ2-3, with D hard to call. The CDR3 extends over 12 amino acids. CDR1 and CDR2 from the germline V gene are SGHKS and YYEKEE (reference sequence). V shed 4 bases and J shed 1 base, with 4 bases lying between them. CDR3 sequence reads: CASSARTDTQYF. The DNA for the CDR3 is TGTGCCAGCAGCGCCCGCACAGATACGCAGTATTTT.

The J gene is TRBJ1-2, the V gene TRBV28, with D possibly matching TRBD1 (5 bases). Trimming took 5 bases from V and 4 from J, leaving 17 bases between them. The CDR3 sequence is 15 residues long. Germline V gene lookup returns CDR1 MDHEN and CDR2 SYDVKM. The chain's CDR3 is CASSPGTLGFYGYTF. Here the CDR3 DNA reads TGTGCCAGCAGTCCCGGGACCTTAGGGTTCTATGGCTACACCTTC.

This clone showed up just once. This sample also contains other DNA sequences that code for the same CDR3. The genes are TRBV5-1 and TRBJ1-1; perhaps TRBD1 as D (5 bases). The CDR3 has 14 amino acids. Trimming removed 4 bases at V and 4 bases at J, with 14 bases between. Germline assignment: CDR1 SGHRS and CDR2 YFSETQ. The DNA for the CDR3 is TGCGCCAGCAGCCGGCGGGGGGAGGGCACTGAAGCTTTCTTT. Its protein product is CASSRRGEGTEAFF.

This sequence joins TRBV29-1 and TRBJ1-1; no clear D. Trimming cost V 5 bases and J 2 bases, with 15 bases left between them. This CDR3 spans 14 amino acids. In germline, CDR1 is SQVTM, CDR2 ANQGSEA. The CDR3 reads CSVSPAGGNTEAFF. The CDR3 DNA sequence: TGCAGCGTTAGCCCTGCGGGAGGAAACACTGAAGCTTTCTTT.

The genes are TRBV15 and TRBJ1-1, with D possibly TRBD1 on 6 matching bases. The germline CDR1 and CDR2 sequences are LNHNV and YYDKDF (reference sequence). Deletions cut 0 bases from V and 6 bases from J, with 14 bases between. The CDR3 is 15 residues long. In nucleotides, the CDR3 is TGTGCCACCAGCAGAGAGCAAGGGAGGGGGGCTGAAGCTTTCTTT. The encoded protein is CATSREQGRGAEAFF.

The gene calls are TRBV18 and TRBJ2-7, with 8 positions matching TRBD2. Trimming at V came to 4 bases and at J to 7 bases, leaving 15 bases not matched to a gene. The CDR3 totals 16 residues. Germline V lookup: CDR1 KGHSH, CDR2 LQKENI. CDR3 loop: CASSRSRGLVIWEQYF. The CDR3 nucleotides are TGTGCCAGCTCACGCTCAAGGGGACTAGTTATATGGGAGCAGTACTTC.

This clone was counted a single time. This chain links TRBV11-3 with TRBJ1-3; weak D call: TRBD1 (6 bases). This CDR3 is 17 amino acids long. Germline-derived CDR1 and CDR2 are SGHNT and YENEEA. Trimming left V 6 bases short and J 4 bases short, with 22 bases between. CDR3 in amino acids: CASRKTPQGPLGNTIYF. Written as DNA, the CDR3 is TGTGCCAGCAGAAAAACCCCCCAGGGGCCGTTAGGAAACACCATATATTTT.

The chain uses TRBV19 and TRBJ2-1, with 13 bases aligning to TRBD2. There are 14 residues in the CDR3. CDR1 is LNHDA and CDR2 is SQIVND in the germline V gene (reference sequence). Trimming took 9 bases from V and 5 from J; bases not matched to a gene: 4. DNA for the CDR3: TGTGCCAGCCGAGGACTAGCGGGGGACAATGAGCAGTTCTTC. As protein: CASRGLAGDNEQFF.